What follows are 8 T cell receptor beta chains derived from one specimen sequenced in a study of response to subunit inactivated influenza vaccine. TCRdb redid the calling of the RT-PCR reads with MiXCR, one entry per CDR3 protein. Of under 550,000 distinct CDR3 sequences listed, around 7.7% are singletons. This material consisted of PBMCs from blood, taken roughly 24 months after vaccination. The source is a man aged 45-69 years who received an inactivated influenza vaccine.

The J gene is TRBJ2-1, the V gene TRBV18, with TRBD1 matching 7 bases. The V gene end was trimmed by 4 bases and the J gene end by 4 bases; junction bases not matched to a gene: 4. The CDR3 length is 14 residues. Germline loops: CDR1 KGHSH, CDR2 LQKENI. The CDR3 bases are TGTGCCAGCTCACTCCCGGGACAGTACAATGAGCAGTTCTTC. Translating gives CASSLPGQYNEQFF.

The chain carries TRBV21-1 and TRBJ1-4; the table's D call, TRBD1, has no DNA check behind it. TRBV21-1 is tagged as a pseudogene. The CDR3 loop spans 17 amino acids. The CDR3 coding sequence is TGTGCCAGCAGCAAAAACGGGGGCGGGAGAATTGGTGAAAAACTGTTTTTT. It yields the protein CASSKNGGGRIGEKLFF.

The sample holds many counts of this clonotype. The chain links TRBV6-6 to TRBJ2-3, with D tentatively TRBD2 (6 bases). Trimming took off 4 bases at V and 2 bases at J, with 7 bases between the two ends. Germline assignment: CDR1 MNHNY and CDR2 SVGAGI (reference sequence). CDR3 length: 13 residues. CDR3: CASSWGVTDTQYF. DNA for the CDR3: TGTGCCAGCAGTTGGGGGGTCACAGATACGCAGTATTTT.

This sequence joins TRBV12-3 or TRBV12-4 and TRBJ1-3; possibly TRBD1 for D (6 bases). V lost 5 bases and J lost 8, with 19 bases in between. This CDR3 is 15 amino acids long. CDR3 in amino acids: CASSPDRPGVDTIYF. The CDR3, as DNA: TGTGCCAGCAGTCCCGACAGGCCTGGTGTGGACACCATATATTTT.

This clonotype was detected many times. The chain uses TRBV12-3 or TRBV12-4 and TRBJ1-6, with a weak D call TRBD1 (6 bases). CDR3 size: 18 residues. Between the trimmed V and J ends, which lost 6 bases and 0 bases, there was a span of 18 bases. The CDR3 protein is CASRIYTGHSSYNSPLHF. The DNA for the CDR3 is TGTGCCAGCAGAATATACACAGGGCACAGCTCCTATAATTCACCCCTCCACTTT.

At least ten counts were recorded for this clonotype. The rearrangement links TRBV3-1 to TRBJ2-3, with TRBD2 matching over 11 bases. With 5 bases clipped from V and 2 bases from J, the junction kept 6 bases outside the gene matches. CDR1 and CDR2 (germline): LGHDT, YNNKEL (reference sequence). The CDR3 is made up of 16 amino acids. CDR3: CASSYRLAGNTDTQYF. The CDR3 DNA is TGTGCCAGCAGCTACAGACTAGCGGGGAACACAGATACGCAGTATTTT.

This chain uses TRBV20-1 with TRBJ2-7; D uncertain. The V and J ends lost 0 bases and 2 bases respectively, with 14 bases between them. The germline gives CDR1 DFQATT, CDR2 SNEGSKA (reference sequence). The CDR3 loop spans 15 amino acids. The CDR3, as DNA: TGCAGTGCTAGAGACTGGACCATCGACGCCTACGAGCAGTACTTC. Amino acid sequence: CSARDWTIDAYEQYF.

This clonotype was seen more than once but under ten times. CDR3 DNA sequence: TGTGCCAGCAGTCGGACTAGCGGGGGGAGGGATACGCAGTATTTT. This gives the protein CASSRTSGGRDTQYF. The V and J genes are TRBV3-1 and TRBJ2-3, with TRBD2 matching over 14 bases. CDR3 length: 15 residues. The V gene end was trimmed by 6 bases and the J gene end by 6 bases; junction bases not matched to a gene: 5. The germline V gene has CDR1 LGHDT and CDR2 YNNKEL (reference sequence).